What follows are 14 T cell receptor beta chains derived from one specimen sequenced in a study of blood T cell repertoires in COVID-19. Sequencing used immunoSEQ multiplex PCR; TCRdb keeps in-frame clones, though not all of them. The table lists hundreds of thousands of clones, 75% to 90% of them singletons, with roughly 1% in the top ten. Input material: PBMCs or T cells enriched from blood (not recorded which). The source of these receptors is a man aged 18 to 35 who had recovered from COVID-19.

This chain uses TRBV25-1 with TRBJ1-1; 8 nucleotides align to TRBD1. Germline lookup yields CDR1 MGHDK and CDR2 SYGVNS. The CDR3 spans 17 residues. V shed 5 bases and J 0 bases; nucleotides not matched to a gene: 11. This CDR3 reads CASSPGGLGNMNTEAFF. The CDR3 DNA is TGTGCCAGCAGTCCAGGGGGCCTGGGGAACATGAACACTGAAGCTTTCTTT.

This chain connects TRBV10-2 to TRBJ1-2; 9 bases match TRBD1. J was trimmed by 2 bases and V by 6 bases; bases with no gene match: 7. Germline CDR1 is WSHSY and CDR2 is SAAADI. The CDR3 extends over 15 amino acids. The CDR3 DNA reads TGCGCCAGCAGGGACCACAGGGGGCCGAACTATGGCTACACCTTC. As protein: CASRDHRGPNYGYTF.

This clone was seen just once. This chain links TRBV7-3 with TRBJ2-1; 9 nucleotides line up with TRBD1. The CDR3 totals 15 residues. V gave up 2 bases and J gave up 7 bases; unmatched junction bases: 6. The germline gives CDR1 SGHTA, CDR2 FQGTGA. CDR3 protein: CASSLAGTGRNEQFF. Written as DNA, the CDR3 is TGTGCCAGCAGCTTAGCCGGGACAGGGAGGAATGAGCAGTTCTTC.

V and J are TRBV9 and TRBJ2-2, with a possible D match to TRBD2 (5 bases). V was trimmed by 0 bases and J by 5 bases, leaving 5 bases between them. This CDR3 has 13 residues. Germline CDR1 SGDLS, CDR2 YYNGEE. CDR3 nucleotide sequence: TGTGCCAGCAGCGTAGGGGAGACCGGGGAGCTGTTTTTT. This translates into CASSVGETGELFF.

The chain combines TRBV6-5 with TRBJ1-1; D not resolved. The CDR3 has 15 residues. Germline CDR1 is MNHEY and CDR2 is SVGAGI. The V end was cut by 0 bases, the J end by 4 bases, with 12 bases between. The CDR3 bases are TGTGCCAGCAGTTACTCTTGGTTAGTCCGCACTGAAGCTTTCTTT. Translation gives CASSYSWLVRTEAFF.

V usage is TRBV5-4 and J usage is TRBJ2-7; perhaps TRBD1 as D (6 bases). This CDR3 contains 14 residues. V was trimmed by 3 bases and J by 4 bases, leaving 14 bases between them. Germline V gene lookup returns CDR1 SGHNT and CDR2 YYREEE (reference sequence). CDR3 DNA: TGTGCCAGCAGCTCCCGGGACAACCCGTACGAGCAGTACTTC. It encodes CASSSRDNPYEQYF.

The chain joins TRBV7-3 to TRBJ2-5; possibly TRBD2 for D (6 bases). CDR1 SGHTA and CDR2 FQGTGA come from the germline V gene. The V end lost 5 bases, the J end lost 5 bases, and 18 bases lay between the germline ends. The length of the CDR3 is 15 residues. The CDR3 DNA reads TGTGCCAGCAGCCTGAAGCCGGGAGTGGGGGAGACCCAGTACTTC. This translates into CASSLKPGVGETQYF.

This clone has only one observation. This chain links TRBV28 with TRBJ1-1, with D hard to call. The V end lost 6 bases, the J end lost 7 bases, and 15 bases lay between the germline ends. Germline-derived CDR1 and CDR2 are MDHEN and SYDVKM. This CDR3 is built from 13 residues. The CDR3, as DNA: TGTGCCAGCAGATCAATACCGGGTTATGAAGCTTTCTTT. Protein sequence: CASRSIPGYEAFF.

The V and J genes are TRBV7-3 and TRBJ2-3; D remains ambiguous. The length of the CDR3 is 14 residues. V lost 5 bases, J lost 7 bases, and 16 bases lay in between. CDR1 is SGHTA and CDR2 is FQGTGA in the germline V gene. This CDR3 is CASSRDSLVNTQYF. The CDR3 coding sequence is TGTGCCAGCAGCCGCGACTCCCTGGTGAATACGCAGTATTTT.

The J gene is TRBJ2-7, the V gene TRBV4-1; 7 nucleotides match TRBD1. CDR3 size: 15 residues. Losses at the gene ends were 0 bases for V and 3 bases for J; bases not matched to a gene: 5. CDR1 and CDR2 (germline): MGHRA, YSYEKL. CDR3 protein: CASSQDHTGDYEQYF. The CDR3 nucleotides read TGCGCCAGCAGCCAAGATCACACAGGGGACTACGAGCAGTACTTC.

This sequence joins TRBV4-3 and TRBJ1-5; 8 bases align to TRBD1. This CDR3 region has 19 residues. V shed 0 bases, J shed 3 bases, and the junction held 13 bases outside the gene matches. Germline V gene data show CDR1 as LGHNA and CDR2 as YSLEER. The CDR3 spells CASSQDYDAGGSPNQPQHF. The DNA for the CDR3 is TGCGCCAGCAGCCAAGATTATGATGCAGGGGGCTCCCCCAATCAGCCCCAGCATTTT.

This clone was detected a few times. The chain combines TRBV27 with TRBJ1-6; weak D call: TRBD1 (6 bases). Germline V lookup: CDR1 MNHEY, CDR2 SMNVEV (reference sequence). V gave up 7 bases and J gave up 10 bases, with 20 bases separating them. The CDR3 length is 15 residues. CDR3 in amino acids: CASTQQGSRGSPLHF. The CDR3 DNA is TGTGCCAGCACCCAACAGGGCAGTAGGGGGTCACCCCTCCACTTT.

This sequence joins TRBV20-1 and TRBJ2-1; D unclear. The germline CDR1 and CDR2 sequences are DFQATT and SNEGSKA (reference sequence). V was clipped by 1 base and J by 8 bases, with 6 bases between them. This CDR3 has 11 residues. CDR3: CSARGGHEQFF. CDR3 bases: TGCAGTGCTAGAGGTGGCCATGAGCAGTTCTTC.

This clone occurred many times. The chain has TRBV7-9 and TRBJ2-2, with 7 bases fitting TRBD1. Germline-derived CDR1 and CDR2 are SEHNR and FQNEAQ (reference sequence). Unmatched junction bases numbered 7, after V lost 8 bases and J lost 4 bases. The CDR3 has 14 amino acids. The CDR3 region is CASLQGRSTGELFF. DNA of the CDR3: TGTGCCAGCCTACAGGGGCGTAGCACCGGGGAGCTGTTTTTT. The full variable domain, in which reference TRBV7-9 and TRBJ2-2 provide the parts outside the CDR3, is DTGVSQNPRHKITKRGQNVTFRCDPISEHNRLYWYRQTLGQGPEFLTYFQNEAQLEKSRLLSDRFSAERPKGSFSTLEIQRTEQGDSAMYLCASLQGRSTGELFFGEGSRLTVL.